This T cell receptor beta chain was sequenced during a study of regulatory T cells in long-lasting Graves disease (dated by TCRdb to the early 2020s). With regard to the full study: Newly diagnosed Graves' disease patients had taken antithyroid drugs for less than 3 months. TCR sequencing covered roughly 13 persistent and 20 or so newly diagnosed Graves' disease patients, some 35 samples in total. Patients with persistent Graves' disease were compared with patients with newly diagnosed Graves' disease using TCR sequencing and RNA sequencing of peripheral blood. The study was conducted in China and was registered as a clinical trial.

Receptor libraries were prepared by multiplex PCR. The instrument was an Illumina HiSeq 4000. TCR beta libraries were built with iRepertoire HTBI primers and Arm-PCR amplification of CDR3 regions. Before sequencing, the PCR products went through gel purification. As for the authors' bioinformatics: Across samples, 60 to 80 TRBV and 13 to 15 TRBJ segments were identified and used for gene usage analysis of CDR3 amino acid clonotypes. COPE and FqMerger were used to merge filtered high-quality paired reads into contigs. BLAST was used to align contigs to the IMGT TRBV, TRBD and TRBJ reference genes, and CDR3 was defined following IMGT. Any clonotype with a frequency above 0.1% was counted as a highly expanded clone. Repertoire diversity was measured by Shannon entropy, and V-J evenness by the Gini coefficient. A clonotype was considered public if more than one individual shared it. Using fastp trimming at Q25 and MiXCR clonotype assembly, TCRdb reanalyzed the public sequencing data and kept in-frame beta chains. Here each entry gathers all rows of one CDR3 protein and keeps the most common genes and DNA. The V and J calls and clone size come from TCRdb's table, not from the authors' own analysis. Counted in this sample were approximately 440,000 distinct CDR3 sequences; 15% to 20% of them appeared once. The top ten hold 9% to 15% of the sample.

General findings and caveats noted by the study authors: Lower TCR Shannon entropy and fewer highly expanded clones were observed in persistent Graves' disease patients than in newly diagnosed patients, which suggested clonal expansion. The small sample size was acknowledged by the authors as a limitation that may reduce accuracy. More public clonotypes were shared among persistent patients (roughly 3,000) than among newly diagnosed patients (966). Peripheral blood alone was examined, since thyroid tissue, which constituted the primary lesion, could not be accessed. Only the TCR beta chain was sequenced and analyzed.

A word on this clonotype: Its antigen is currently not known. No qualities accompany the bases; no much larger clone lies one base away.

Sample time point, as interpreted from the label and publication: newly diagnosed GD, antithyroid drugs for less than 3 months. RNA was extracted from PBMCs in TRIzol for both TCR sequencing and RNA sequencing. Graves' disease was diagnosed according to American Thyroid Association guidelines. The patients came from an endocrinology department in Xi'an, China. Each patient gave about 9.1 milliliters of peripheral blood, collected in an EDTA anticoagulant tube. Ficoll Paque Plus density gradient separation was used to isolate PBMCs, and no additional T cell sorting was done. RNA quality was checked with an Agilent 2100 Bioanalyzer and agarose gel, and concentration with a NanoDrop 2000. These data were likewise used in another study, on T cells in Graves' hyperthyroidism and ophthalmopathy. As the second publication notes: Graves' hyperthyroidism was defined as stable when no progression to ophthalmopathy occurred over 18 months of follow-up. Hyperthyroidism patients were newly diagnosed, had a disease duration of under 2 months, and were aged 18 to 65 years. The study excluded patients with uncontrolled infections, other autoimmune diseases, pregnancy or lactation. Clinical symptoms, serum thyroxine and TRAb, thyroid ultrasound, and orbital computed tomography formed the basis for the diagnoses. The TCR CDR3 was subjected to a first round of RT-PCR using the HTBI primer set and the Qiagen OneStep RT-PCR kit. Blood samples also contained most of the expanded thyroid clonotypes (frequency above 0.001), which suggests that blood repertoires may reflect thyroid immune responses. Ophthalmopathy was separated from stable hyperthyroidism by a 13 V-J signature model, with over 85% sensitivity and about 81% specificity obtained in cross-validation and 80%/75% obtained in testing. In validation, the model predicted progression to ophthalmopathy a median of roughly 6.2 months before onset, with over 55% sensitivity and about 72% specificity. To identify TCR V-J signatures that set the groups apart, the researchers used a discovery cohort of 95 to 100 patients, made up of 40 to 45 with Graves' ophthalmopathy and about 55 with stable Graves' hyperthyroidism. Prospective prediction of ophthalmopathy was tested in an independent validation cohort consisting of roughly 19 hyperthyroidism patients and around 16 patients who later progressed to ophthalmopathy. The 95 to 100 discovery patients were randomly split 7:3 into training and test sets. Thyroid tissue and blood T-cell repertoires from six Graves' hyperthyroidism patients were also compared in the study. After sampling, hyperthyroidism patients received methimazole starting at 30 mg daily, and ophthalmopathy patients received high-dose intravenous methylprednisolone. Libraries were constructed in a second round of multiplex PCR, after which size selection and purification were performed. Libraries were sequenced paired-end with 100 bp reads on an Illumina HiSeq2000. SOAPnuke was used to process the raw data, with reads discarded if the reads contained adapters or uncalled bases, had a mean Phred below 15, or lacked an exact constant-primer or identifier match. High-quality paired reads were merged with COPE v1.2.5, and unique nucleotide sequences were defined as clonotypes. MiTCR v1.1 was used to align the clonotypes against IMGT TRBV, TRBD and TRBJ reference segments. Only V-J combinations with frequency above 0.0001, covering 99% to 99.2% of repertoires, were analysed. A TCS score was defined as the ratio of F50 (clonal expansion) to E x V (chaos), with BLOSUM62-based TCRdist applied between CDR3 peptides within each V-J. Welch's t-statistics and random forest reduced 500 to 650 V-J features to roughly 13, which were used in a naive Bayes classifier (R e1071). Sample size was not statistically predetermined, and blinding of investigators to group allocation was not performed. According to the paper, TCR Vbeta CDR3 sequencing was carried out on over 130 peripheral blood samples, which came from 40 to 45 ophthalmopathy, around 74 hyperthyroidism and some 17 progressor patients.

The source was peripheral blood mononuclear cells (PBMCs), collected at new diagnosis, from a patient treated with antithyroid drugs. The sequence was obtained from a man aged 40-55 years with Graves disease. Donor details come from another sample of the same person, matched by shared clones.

DNA sequence: TGCAGTGCTGCCCAGACTAGCGACGGCACAGATACGCAGTATTTT. Translated, this is CSAAQTSDGTDTQYF. In this chain, TRBV20-1 is recombined with TRBJ2-3, with 8 middle bases fitting TRBD2. The germline V gene (reference sequence) supplies CDR1 DFQATT and CDR2 SNEGSKA. The CDR3, cysteine through phenylalanine, is 15 amino acids long. CDR3 DNA is the only sequence kept; it has 45 bases, read in frame from the first base. Germline trimming amounts to 5 bases on V and 1 base on J, with 8 as the count of junction bases outside the gene matches.